This paragraph covers one T cell receptor (beta chain) sequence. Documented treatment: oral pan-JAK inhibitor, 5-10 mg twice daily. PBMCs served as the source from which CD4+ and CD8+ T cells were sorted. Germline V gives CDR1 SGHTA, CDR2 FQGNSA. The CDR3 consists of 17 residues. V was clipped by 1 base and J by 6 bases, with 19 bases between them. This entry is derived from a study of CD8+ T cells in alopecia areata. Study in general: Twice daily, treated patients received 5 to 10 mg of oral tofacitinib. Tofacitinib exposure lasted 6 to 18 months, followed by 6 months off drug.

RNA extraction and reverse transcription yielded cDNA as sequencing template. The assay was immunoSEQ multiplex PCR, and TCRdb's table has in-frame clones only and misses some. The sample lists under 300,000 clones, roughly 60% seen once, with 0.75% to 0.95% in the top ten. V is TRBV7-2 and J is TRBJ1-5; D is unresolved. The sequence was collected from a human donor with alopecia areata. The sample here was CD4+ T cells sorted from blood, taken around week 52, from a patient treated with tofacitinib. CDR3 sequence: CASSLGRAPAEGQPQHF. The CDR3 nucleotides are TGTGCCAGCAGCTTAGGAAGGGCTCCGGCGGAAGGTCAGCCCCAGCATTTT.